This TCR beta chain was obtained from a study of CD8 T cells in ankylosing spondylitis. The CDR3 is 12 residues long. From germline, CDR1 is DFQATT and CDR2 SNEGSKA (reference sequence). Trimming took off 6 bases at V and 2 bases at J, with 10 bases between the two ends. MiXCR, run by TCRdb on the 5' RACE reads, gives a single entry per CDR3 protein. This sample has 200,000 to 250,000 distinct CDR3 sequences, with about 10% found just once. This rearrangement joins TRBV20-1 to TRBJ1-2; tentative D call: TRBD1 (5 bases). Sequenced material: blood, either unsorted or a sorted T cell fraction (not recorded which). The clonotype comes from a male donor with ankylosing spondylitis or in good health (not recorded which). CDR3 DNA sequence: TGCAGTGCCAGGGAGGAAAACTATGGCTACACCTTC. Protein: CSAREENYGYTF.